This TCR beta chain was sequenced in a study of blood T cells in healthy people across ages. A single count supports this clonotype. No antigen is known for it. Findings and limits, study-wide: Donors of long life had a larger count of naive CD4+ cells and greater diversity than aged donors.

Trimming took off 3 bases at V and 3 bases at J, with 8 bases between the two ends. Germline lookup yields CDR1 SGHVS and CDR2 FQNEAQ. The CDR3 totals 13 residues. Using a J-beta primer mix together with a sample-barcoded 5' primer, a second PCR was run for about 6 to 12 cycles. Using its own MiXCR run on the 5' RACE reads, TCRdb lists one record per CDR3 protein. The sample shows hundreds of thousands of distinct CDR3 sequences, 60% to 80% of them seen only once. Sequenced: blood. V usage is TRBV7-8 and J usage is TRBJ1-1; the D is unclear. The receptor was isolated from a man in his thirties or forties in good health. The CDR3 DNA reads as TGTGCCAGCAGCTTTTGGAGGGACACTGAAGCTTTCTTT. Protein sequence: CASSFWRDTEAFF.